This T cell receptor (beta chain) is drawn from a study of blood T cell repertoires in COVID-19. Study-wide background: Donors in the United States, Italy and Spain gave samples during acute or convalescent COVID-19.

This study enrolled people aged about 18 to 95 from approximately 24 US geographic areas. Participants were placed into cohorts based on the clinical history they reported. V dropped 6 bases and J dropped 2 bases, with 13 bases sitting between them. The germline CDR1 and CDR2 sequences are MDHEN and SYDVKM. The CDR3 has 14 residues. Method: immunoSEQ multiplex PCR; TCRdb's copy keeps in-frame clones and lacks some. The table has about 210,000 clones, roughly 85% seen once; the top ten hold around a sixth. Sequences were obtained from PBMCs or T cells enriched from blood (not recorded which). The chain joins TRBV28 to TRBJ1-2, with D possibly TRBD1 on 6 matching bases. The TCR was taken from a man between 40 and 49 years old who had recovered from COVID-19. The CDR3 region is CASSEETGNYGYTF. CDR3 DNA: TGTGCCAGCAGCGAAGAAACAGGGAACTATGGCTACACCTTC.